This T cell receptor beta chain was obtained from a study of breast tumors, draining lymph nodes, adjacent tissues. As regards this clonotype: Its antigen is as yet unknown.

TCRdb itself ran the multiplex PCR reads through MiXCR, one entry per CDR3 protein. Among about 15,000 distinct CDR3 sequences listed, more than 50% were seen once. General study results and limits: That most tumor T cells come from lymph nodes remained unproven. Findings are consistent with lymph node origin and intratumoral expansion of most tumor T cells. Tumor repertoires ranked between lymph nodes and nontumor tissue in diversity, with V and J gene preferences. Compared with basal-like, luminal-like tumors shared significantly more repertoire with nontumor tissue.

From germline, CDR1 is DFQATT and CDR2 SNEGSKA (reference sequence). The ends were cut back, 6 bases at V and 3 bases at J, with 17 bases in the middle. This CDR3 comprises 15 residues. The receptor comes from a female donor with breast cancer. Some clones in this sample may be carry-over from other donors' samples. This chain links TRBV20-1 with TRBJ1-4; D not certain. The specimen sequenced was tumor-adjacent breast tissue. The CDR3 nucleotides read TGCAGTGCCAAGCCCTTCGAGCGGGCTAATGAAAAACTGTTTTTT. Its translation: CSAKPFERANEKLFF.